The clone carrying this T cell receptor (beta chain) appeared a single time. Antigen specificity is unknown. The entry originates in a study of shared clonotypes between healthy human individuals. Deep was the level used in running the assay. Sorted subsets were amplified in replicate PCRs using 200 to 250 ng DNA, about 30,000 T cell genomes. This table comes from immunoSEQ multiplex PCR, and its TCRdb copy is limited to in-frame clones, with some not included. Of over a million clones listed, more than 75% are singletons. Study conclusions and caveats: Non-shared clonotypes showed lower generation probabilities than clonotypes common to all four donors.

The V end was cut by 0 bases, the J end by 4 bases, with 13 bases between. Germline-derived CDR1 and CDR2 are SGHTS and YDEGEE. The CDR3 sequence is 15 residues long. The chain combines TRBV5-8 with TRBJ1-2; D unclear. Sequencing was performed on memory CD4+ T cells from PBMCs. Subset meaning: CD45RA-negative fraction. This TCR came from a man aged 18 to 35 in good health. Some clones in this sample may be carry-over from other donors' samples. CDR3 sequence: CASSLARPSGYGYTF. CDR3 bases: TGTGCCAGCAGCTTGGCCAGGCCGTCTGGCTATGGCTACACCTTC.